This passage covers 29 T cell receptor beta chains from one sample sequenced in a study of blood T cell repertoires in COVID-19. The repertoire was sequenced with immunoSEQ multiplex PCR; TCRdb's copy has only in-frame clones and lacks some. The sample carries approximately 260,000 clones, roughly 84% recorded once. The source material was PBMCs or T cells enriched from blood (not recorded which). These receptors all come from a man aged 50 to 60 who had recovered from COVID-19.

The rearrangement links TRBV10-3 to TRBJ2-1; 12 bases fit TRBD2. CDR3 size: 15 residues. The V gene's germline CDR1 is ENHRY and CDR2 SYGVKD. V was clipped by 3 bases and J by 6 bases; unmatched bases: 3. CDR3 amino acids: CAISDLAGGGNEQFF. The DNA for the CDR3 is TGTGCCATCAGTGATCTAGCGGGAGGGGGCAATGAGCAGTTCTTC.

This clone was seen more than once but under ten times. CDR3 coding DNA: TGTGCCAGCAGGGTAACAGGGGACCTCACTGAAGCTTTCTTT. Amino acid sequence: CASRVTGDLTEAFF. This rearrangement joins TRBV2 to TRBJ1-1, with 7 bases aligning to TRBD1. CDR1 and CDR2 (germline): SNHLY, FYNNEI. The V gene end was trimmed by 6 bases and the J gene end by 4 bases; junction bases not matched to a gene: 8. The CDR3 runs 14 residues.

The chain recombines TRBV3-1 (or the pseudogene TRBV3-2) with TRBJ1-2; perhaps TRBD1 as D (6 bases). CDR1 and CDR2 (germline): LGHDT, YNNKEL (reference sequence). V gave up 0 bases and J gave up 7 bases, with 18 bases separating them. This CDR3 contains 16 residues. The chain's CDR3 is CASSQDTGRFGGGYTF. The CDR3 DNA reads TGTGCCAGCAGCCAAGATACAGGGCGTTTTGGGGGTGGCTACACCTTC.

The chain recombines TRBV2 with TRBJ1-2; D possibly corresponds to TRBD1 (6 bases). Trimming removed 6 bases from V and 7 bases from J, with 18 bases in between. This CDR3 has 14 residues. Germline V gives CDR1 SNHLY, CDR2 FYNNEI. The CDR3 protein is CASRVVGARFGYTF. CDR3 sequence (DNA): TGTGCCAGCAGGGTCGTGGGGGCTAGGTTTGGCTACACCTTC.

This clone was seen only a few times. The chain joins TRBV5-1 to TRBJ2-2, with 11 bases matching TRBD2. This CDR3 is 16 amino acids long. Looked up from germline, CDR1 is SGHRS and CDR2 is YFSETQ. V was pared by 5 bases and J by 5 bases, with 8 bases of the junction left unmatched. The CDR3 spells CASRISGGAQTGELFF. The CDR3 nucleotides are TGCGCCAGCAGGATTAGCGGGGGGGCCCAGACCGGGGAGCTGTTTTTT.

The CDR3 DNA sequence: TGTGCCAGTAGTGGGACACAGACCTACGAGCAGTACTTC. Translating it yields CASSGTQTYEQYF. The J gene is TRBJ2-7, the V gene TRBV19, with D possibly matching TRBD1 (6 bases). This CDR3 comprises 13 residues. Deletions cut 5 bases from V and 2 bases from J, with 10 bases between. Germline CDR1 is LNHDA and CDR2 is SQIVND (reference sequence). Together with reference TRBV19 and TRBJ2-7, the CDR3 gives the full variable domain: DGGITQSPKYLFRKEGQNVTLSCEQNLNHDAMYWYRQDPGQGLRLIYYSQIVNDFQKGDIAEGYSVSREKKESFPLTVTSAQKNPTAFYLCASSGTQTYEQYFGPGTRLTVT.

This chain uses TRBV12-3 or TRBV12-4 with TRBJ1-2, with 7 nucleotides matching TRBD1. With 6 bases clipped from V and 5 bases from J, the junction kept 6 bases outside the gene matches. The length of the CDR3 is 13 residues. The DNA of the CDR3 is TGTGCCAGCAGGCGACAGGGCCAGTATGGCTACACCTTC. This sequence encodes CASRRQGQYGYTF.

The chain is built from TRBV25-1 and TRBJ2-1, with a weak D call TRBD1 (6 bases). Germline V CDR1 and CDR2: MGHDK, SYGVNS. The CDR3 length is 12 residues. The V end was cut by 4 bases, the J end by 14 bases, with 15 bases between. The CDR3 is CASSVAQGRKFF. The CDR3 DNA is TGTGCCAGCAGTGTCGCGCAGGGGCGTAAGTTCTTC.

CDR3 in DNA: TGTGCCAGCAGCCGACAGGACGGGGTGAATGAGCAGTTCTTC. Its translation is CASSRQDGVNEQFF. V gene TRBV13 combines with J gene TRBJ2-1, with D tentatively TRBD1 (6 bases). Trimming removed 5 bases at V and 7 bases at J, with 15 bases between. Germline V lookup: CDR1 PRHDT, CDR2 FYEKMQ (reference sequence). The CDR3 contains 14 residues.

The chain uses TRBV4-1 and TRBJ2-1, with D possibly matching TRBD2 (6 bases). V was pared by 4 bases and J by 5 bases, with 21 bases between. This CDR3 is built from 17 residues. Germline V gives CDR1 MGHRA, CDR2 YSYEKL. The CDR3 is CASSLLTIERAHNEQFF. The CDR3 coding sequence is TGCGCCAGCAGCCTCCTGACTATCGAGCGGGCTCACAATGAGCAGTTCTTC.

This chain joins TRBV5-1 and TRBJ2-2, with a weak D call TRBD2 (5 bases). The germline V gene encodes CDR1 SGHRS and CDR2 YFSETQ. V lost 0 bases and J 5 bases, leaving 8 bases between the germline ends. The length of the CDR3 is 14 residues. The CDR3: CASSLGRGTGELFF. The CDR3 DNA sequence: TGCGCCAGCAGCTTGGGGAGAGGGACCGGGGAGCTGTTTTTT.

V usage is TRBV7-9 and J usage is TRBJ2-5; a weak D match, TRBD1 (5 bases). The length of the CDR3 is 13 residues. V was cut by 5 bases and J by 5 bases, with 12 bases left in between. CDR1 and CDR2 from the germline V gene are SEHNR and FQNEAQ (reference sequence). The CDR3 DNA sequence: TGTGCCAGCAGCCCTCCGGCAGGGGAGACCCAGTACTTC. Translating it yields CASSPPAGETQYF.

The chain is built from TRBV9 and TRBJ2-5; 9 bases are a match to TRBD1. Germline-derived CDR1 and CDR2 are SGDLS and YYNGEE. This CDR3 is built from 15 residues. J gave up 2 bases and V 0 bases, and 2 bases lay outside the gene matches. In nucleotides, the CDR3 is TGTGCCAGCAGCGTAGACGGACAGGGGCAAGAGACCCAGTACTTC. It translates to CASSVDGQGQETQYF.

The CDR3 spells CSASRDRVSGNTIYF. In DNA form, the CDR3 reads TGCAGTGCTAGTAGGGACAGGGTTTCAGGAAACACCATATATTTT. The gene calls are TRBV20-1 and TRBJ1-3; 9 nucleotides agree with TRBD1. The germline gives CDR1 DFQATT, CDR2 SNEGSKA (reference sequence). This CDR3 spans 15 amino acids. V lost 3 bases to trimming and J lost 4 bases; unmatched junction nucleotides: 7.

This clone was counted a few times. The chain is built from TRBV30 and TRBJ2-6; TRBD1 matches 7 bases. V was pared by 2 bases and J by 0 bases, with 7 bases of the junction left unmatched. The CDR3 loop spans 17 amino acids. CDR1 and CDR2 from the germline V gene are GTSNPN and SVGIG (reference sequence). CDR3 sequence reads: CAWSWTGPFSGANVLTF. The DNA for the CDR3 is TGTGCCTGGAGTTGGACAGGTCCTTTCTCTGGGGCCAACGTCCTGACTTTC.

The chain links TRBV4-1 to TRBJ1-2; D is undetermined. The CDR3 length is 15 residues. V was trimmed by 0 bases and J by 7 bases, leaving 15 bases between them. Germline lookup yields CDR1 MGHRA and CDR2 YSYEKL. CDR3 sequence reads: CASSQDLMAGGGYTF. CDR3 sequence (DNA): TGCGCCAGCAGCCAAGATCTTATGGCAGGTGGTGGCTACACCTTC.

The chain has TRBV9 and TRBJ1-2; a possible D gene is TRBD1 (6 bases). Per germline, CDR1 SGDLS and CDR2 YYNGEE. Trimming removed 3 bases from V and 8 bases from J, with 14 bases in between. The CDR3 spans 13 residues. The CDR3 region has the DNA TGTGCCAGCAGCGCGGGACACGAGGAAGGCTACACCTTC. Its translation is CASSAGHEEGYTF.

The rearrangement links TRBV19 to TRBJ1-1, with D possibly TRBD1 on 6 matching bases. V shed 9 bases and J shed 0 bases, with 14 bases lying between them. This CDR3 is 14 amino acids long. The germline gives CDR1 LNHDA, CDR2 SQIVND (reference sequence). CDR3 protein: CASYRTALNTEAFF. The CDR3 bases are TGTGCCAGCTATCGGACAGCCCTGAACACTGAAGCTTTCTTT.

The chain carries TRBV30 and TRBJ1-4, with D possibly TRBD1 on 5 matching bases. The germline gives CDR1 GTSNPN, CDR2 SVGIG (reference sequence). V lost 2 bases and J 7 bases, leaving 17 bases between the germline ends. This CDR3 contains 15 residues. The CDR3: CAWSPGDSGSEKLFF. The CDR3 nucleotides are TGTGCCTGGAGTCCTGGGGACTCGGGCAGTGAAAAACTGTTTTTT.

This chain links TRBV18 with TRBJ1-1, with 10 bases lining up with TRBD1. This CDR3 contains 19 residues. Germline V gene sequence: CDR1 KGHSH, CDR2 LQKENI. Trimming took 3 bases from V and 6 from J; bases not matched to a gene: 19. CDR3 protein: CASSPSRDRGIRRGAEAFF. The CDR3 DNA reads as TGTGCCAGCTCACCGAGCCGGGACAGGGGAATCCGTCGAGGGGCTGAAGCTTTCTTT.

The chain joins TRBV19 to TRBJ2-7; a weak D match, TRBD2 (6 bases). Trimming left V 4 bases short and J 4 bases short, with 20 bases between. Germline V gene lookup returns CDR1 LNHDA and CDR2 SQIVND (reference sequence). The CDR3 has 16 amino acids. Here the CDR3 DNA reads TGTGCCAGTAGTACATCCCCGGGCGGGGTGGCGTACGAGCAGTACTTC. Protein sequence: CASSTSPGGVAYEQYF.

This clone was detected a few times. The V and J genes are TRBV18 and TRBJ2-7; D perhaps matches TRBD2 (6 bases). Per the germline V gene, CDR1 is KGHSH and CDR2 is LQKENI. Deletions cut 0 bases from V and 6 bases from J, with 15 bases between. This CDR3 region has 15 residues. DNA of the CDR3: TGTGCCAGCTCACCACCACTAGCAAGGCAGTCCGAGCAGTACTTC. It is translated as CASSPPLARQSEQYF.

This clone appeared once. Here the CDR3 DNA reads TGCAGCGGTCAGAGGGCCGAAAAACTGTTTTTT. Translating it yields CSGQRAEKLFF. This rearrangement joins TRBV29-1 to TRBJ1-4; D is undetermined. The CDR3 loop spans 11 amino acids. The germline V gene encodes CDR1 SQVTM and CDR2 ANQGSEA. Trimming pared 7 bases from V and 8 bases from J, leaving 11 bases between. Looking up the rest from reference TRBV29-1 and TRBJ1-4 gives the full variable domain: SAVISQKPSRDICQRGTSLTIQCQVDSQVTMMFWYRQQPGQSLTLIATANQGSEATYESGFVIDKFPISRPNLTFSTLTVSNMSPEDSSIYLCSGQRAEKLFFGSGTQLSVL.

The chain employs TRBV19 and TRBJ2-3; 13 bases are shared with TRBD2. The CDR3 totals 16 residues. Looked up from germline, CDR1 is LNHDA and CDR2 is SQIVND (reference sequence). The junction had 7 bases not matched to a gene; V was cut back by 3 bases and J by 7 bases. CDR3 nucleotides: TGTGCCAGTAGTATCCCCGGGACTAGCGGGGCGCATACGCAGTATTTT. Translated: CASSIPGTSGAHTQYF.

The chain uses TRBV5-6 and TRBJ1-6; 9 bases align to TRBD1. V was clipped by 3 bases and J by 10 bases; unmatched bases: 8. Germline CDR1 is SGHDT and CDR2 is YYEEEE. The CDR3 runs to 15 residues. CDR3 in amino acids: CASSSYTGGRSPLHF. The CDR3 bases are TGTGCCAGCAGCTCCTATACAGGGGGCCGGTCACCCCTCCACTTT.

This clone was seen a single time. The chain carries TRBV3-1 (or the pseudogene TRBV3-2) and TRBJ2-7; perhaps TRBD2 as D (5 bases). In germline, CDR1 is LGHDT, CDR2 YNNKEL (reference sequence). The CDR3 is 12 residues long. The V and J ends lost 11 bases and 7 bases respectively, with 18 bases between them. Here the CDR3 DNA reads TGTGCCTCTCGAGACATTACGGGGGAGCAGTACTTC. Its translation is CASRDITGEQYF.

The rearrangement uses TRBV6-2 or TRBV6-3 and TRBJ2-6, with D hard to call. The CDR3 has 16 amino acids. CDR1 and CDR2 from the germline V gene are MNHEY and SVGEGT. Trimming stripped 2 bases from V and 0 bases from J, with 8 bases between. This CDR3 reads CASSYGAVSGANVLTF. CDR3 coding DNA: TGTGCCAGCAGTTACGGCGCGGTCTCTGGGGCCAACGTCCTGACTTTC.

The chain carries TRBV28 and TRBJ1-4; a weak D match, TRBD1 (6 bases). V was trimmed by 7 bases and J by 2 bases, leaving 11 bases between them. In germline, CDR1 is MDHEN, CDR2 SYDVKM. The CDR3 runs to 14 residues. Here the CDR3 DNA reads TGTGCCAGCACCCCGGGGGGCACTAATGAAAAACTGTTTTTT. Its translation is CASTPGGTNEKLFF.

The chain employs TRBV6-5 and TRBJ2-1; unclear D gene. V lost 5 bases to trimming and J lost 4 bases, with 12 bases between them. Germline CDR1 MNHEY, CDR2 SVGAGI. This CDR3 is built from 14 residues. CDR3 residues: CASSPPDKYNEQFF. The CDR3 DNA is TGTGCCAGCAGTCCGCCCGACAAGTACAATGAGCAGTTCTTC.